This T cell receptor (beta chain) was obtained from a study of T cell responses to AZD1222 COVID-19 vaccine. Study context: Samples with a second dose at about 4 or about 12 weeks were pooled together. Study results and caveats: Females made up more of the donors, who were largely white British, and clonal diversity may have come out too low. The study identified only five to seven AZD1222 recipients as seropositive at baseline. Receipt of two AZD1222 doses was followed by a rise in Spike-specific TCR breadth and depth.

On this clone: The target antigen is unknown.

Sequencing used immunoSEQ multiplex PCR; TCRdb keeps in-frame clones, though not all of them. The table includes around 97,000 clones, about 90% detected once. Specimen: peripheral blood, collected on day 0 of AZD1222 vaccination. This TCR was sampled from an adult in good health.

CDR3 region: CASSDSDRGELFF. CDR3 nucleotides: TGTGCCAGCAGTGACTCGGACAGGGGGGAGCTGTTTTTT. V is TRBV6-4 and J is TRBJ2-2; 7 bases line up with TRBD1. The ends lost 0 bases at V and 8 bases at J; junction bases unmatched: 0. CDR3 size: 13 residues. Germline lookup yields CDR1 MRHNA and CDR2 SNTAGT.